This TCR beta chain was observed in a study of blood T cell repertoires in COVID-19. Measured with immunoSEQ multiplex PCR; TCRdb has only the in-frame clones, and not every one. There are approximately 320,000 clones in the sample; roughly nine tenths occur only once, and around 10% lies in the top ten. The length of the CDR3 is 13 residues. Germline V CDR1 and CDR2: SGHVS, FQNEAQ. V was pared by 5 bases and J by 8 bases, with 8 bases of the junction left unmatched. Seattle's enrolled individuals joined amid active infection and were then monitored longitudinally. This TCR derives from a woman aged 30 to 39 with COVID-19, enrolled during active disease. The material sequenced was peripheral blood. The chain links TRBV7-8 to TRBJ1-2, with 7 bases lining up with TRBD1. The CDR3 DNA is TGTGCCAGCAGCCACAGGGGTAAGCGGGGCTACACCTTC. Translated: CASSHRGKRGYTF.